The 19 T cell receptor beta chains reported below all come from one sample, sequenced in a study of ipilimumab plus nivolumab after autologous stem cell transplantation. Data came from immunoSEQ multiplex PCR; TCRdb stores just in-frame clones and leaves some out. In the table there are over 3,500 clones, 91% of which are singletons. The sample here was PBMCs, taken in a trial of ipilimumab plus nivolumab as post-transplant consolidation. These TCRs come from a male donor with multiple myeloma.

The rearrangement uses TRBV11-2 and TRBJ1-2; 7 bases are a match to TRBD1. Germline-derived CDR1 and CDR2 are SGHAT and FQNNGV. The CDR3 sequence is 17 residues long. Losses at the gene ends were 3 bases for V and 4 bases for J; bases not matched to a gene: 14. CDR3 region: CASSFRGGWGDRYGYTF. DNA of the CDR3: TGTGCCAGCAGCTTTCGAGGGGGCTGGGGCGACCGCTATGGCTACACCTTC.

CDR3 DNA sequence: TGTGCCAGCAGCTTAGTGGGGGGGGGCGTTAATTCACCCCTCCACTTT. It specifies CASSLVGGGVNSPLHF. The chain is built from TRBV11-2 and TRBJ1-6; weak D call: TRBD1 (6 bases). Deletions cut 1 base from V and 6 bases from J, with 13 bases between. Germline V gene data show CDR1 as SGHAT and CDR2 as FQNNGV. The CDR3 has 16 amino acids.

In this sample, this clone turned up a few times. The chain carries TRBV5-4 and TRBJ2-1; 8 positions agree with TRBD2. The CDR3 contains 14 residues. The junction had 3 bases not matched to a gene; V was cut back by 0 bases and J by 7 bases. CDR1 and CDR2 (germline): SGHNT, YYREEE (reference sequence). CDR3 sequence: CASSLGREVNEQFF. The CDR3 nucleotides are TGTGCCAGCAGCTTGGGGCGGGAGGTTAATGAGCAGTTCTTC.

The chain joins TRBV5-1 to TRBJ2-5; 10 positions match TRBD2. After removal of 2 bases from V and 5 bases from J, the junction contained 3 bases not matched to a gene. Germline V CDR1 and CDR2: SGHRS, YFSETQ. This CDR3 region has 14 residues. The CDR3: CASSFLAGVETQYF. The CDR3 DNA follows: TGCGCCAGCAGCTTCCTAGCGGGAGTGGAGACCCAGTACTTC.

This clone came up a few times. The chain recombines TRBV7-9 with TRBJ2-1; D assignment may be TRBD1 or TRBD2 (6 bases each). Looked up from germline, CDR1 is SEHNR and CDR2 is FQNEAQ (reference sequence). The V end lost 0 bases, the J end lost 8 bases, and 14 bases lay between the germline ends. The CDR3 covers 15 residues. The CDR3 reads CASSLAPGEGDEQFF. In DNA, the CDR3 is TGTGCCAGCAGCTTAGCGCCGGGAGAGGGGGATGAGCAGTTCTTC.

V gene TRBV15 combines with J gene TRBJ2-5; D gene ambiguous. Germline-derived CDR1 and CDR2 are LNHNV and YYDKDF (reference sequence). The CDR3 has 16 residues. V gave up 3 bases and J gave up 5 bases, with 19 bases separating them. The CDR3 sequence is CATSRRASNPKETQYF. CDR3 DNA: TGTGCCACCAGCAGGCGCGCCAGTAACCCGAAGGAGACCCAGTACTTC.

V and J are TRBV18 and TRBJ2-1; the match to TRBD2 covers 11 bases. The V and J ends lost 0 bases and 4 bases, in that order; junction bases with no gene match: 17. The CDR3 covers 21 residues. The germline CDR1 and CDR2 sequences are KGHSH and LQKENI. DNA for the CDR3: TGTGCCAGCTCACCACCGTTTACACTGCCTTTAGCGGGAGGGGAATACAATGAGCAGTTCTTC. Its protein is CASSPPFTLPLAGGEYNEQFF.

The genes are TRBV11-1 and TRBJ2-1, with 8 bases lining up with TRBD1. The CDR3 covers 17 residues. CDR1 SGHAT and CDR2 FQDESV come from the germline V gene (reference sequence). With V trimmed by 4 bases and J by 2 bases, 10 bases remained unmatched. CDR3 sequence (DNA): TGTGCCAGCAGCTCGATACGGACAGGGCTAACCTACAATGAGCAGTTCTTC. The encoded protein is CASSSIRTGLTYNEQFF. Filled out from reference TRBV11-1 and TRBJ2-1, the complete variable domain reads EAEVAQSPRYKITEKSQAVAFWCDPISGHATLYWYRQILGQGPELLVQFQDESVVDDSQLPKDRFSAERLKGVDSTLKIQPAELGDSAMYLCASSSIRTGLTYNEQFFGPGTRLTVL.

Only one count was recorded for this clone. The genes are TRBV5-1 and TRBJ1-2; weak D call: TRBD1 (6 bases). CDR1 and CDR2 from the germline V gene are SGHRS and YFSETQ. Deletions cut 0 bases from V and 5 bases from J, with 17 bases between. The CDR3 runs 16 residues. CDR3 DNA: TGCGCCAGCAGCTTGGGCCAGGGGAACGGCTTTTATGGCTACACCTTC. The encoded protein is CASSLGQGNGFYGYTF.

The chain couples TRBV28 to TRBJ2-5, with D possibly matching TRBD1 (7 bases). Trimming cost V 5 bases and J 4 bases, with 23 bases left between them. The germline CDR1 and CDR2 sequences are MDHEN and SYDVKM. The CDR3 runs to 17 residues. The CDR3 here is CASSTSGGRISRETQYF. The CDR3 region has the DNA TGTGCCAGCAGTACATCAGGGGGGAGGATTAGTAGAGAGACCCAGTACTTC.

J is TRBJ2-1 and V is TRBV9; D perhaps matches TRBD1 (6 bases). The CDR3 length is 14 residues. Trimming took off 6 bases at V and 12 bases at J, with 22 bases between the two ends. Germline CDR1 reads SGDLS; CDR2 reads YYNGEE. CDR3 residues: CASTPDSRHGGQFF. CDR3 bases: TGTGCCAGCACCCCGGACAGCCGCCATGGAGGGCAGTTCTTC.

V gene TRBV5-1 combines with J gene TRBJ2-5; possibly TRBD1 for D (5 bases). The germline V gene has CDR1 SGHRS and CDR2 YFSETQ. V was pared by 2 bases and J by 1 base, with 9 bases between. This CDR3 has 14 residues. For the CDR3, the DNA is TGCGCCAGCAGCTTCGCAGGGCCCCAAGAGACCCAGTACTTC. This codes for CASSFAGPQETQYF. The full variable domain, its missing parts supplied by reference TRBV5-1 and TRBJ2-5, is KAGVTQTPRYLIKTRGQQVTLSCSPISGHRSVSWYQQTPGQGLQFLFEYFSETQRNKGNFPGRFSGRQFSNSRSEMNVSTLELGDSALYLCASSFAGPQETQYFGPGTRLLVL.

This clone has only one observation. The gene calls are TRBV5-6 and TRBJ1-3; possible D gene TRBD1, 5 bases. Trimming removed 3 bases at V and 6 bases at J, with 13 bases between. Germline assignment: CDR1 SGHDT and CDR2 YYEEEE. CDR3 length: 14 residues. Here the CDR3 reads CASSSGTPVNTIYF. CDR3 DNA: TGTGCCAGCAGCTCCGGGACCCCGGTAAACACCATATATTTT.

J is TRBJ1-1 and V is TRBV2; no reliable D call. V gave up 7 bases and J gave up 0 bases, with 9 bases separating them. This CDR3 is built from 13 residues. The V gene's germline CDR1 is SNHLY and CDR2 FYNNEI. Written as DNA, the CDR3 is TGTGCCAGCACAGGAGAGATGAACACTGAAGCTTTCTTT. It encodes CASTGEMNTEAFF.

The V gene is TRBV5-4, the J gene TRBJ2-5, with 11 nucleotides matching TRBD2. V trimming: 0 bases; J trimming: 4 bases; junction bases outside the gene matches: 8. The germline V gene has CDR1 SGHNT and CDR2 YYREEE (reference sequence). The CDR3 has 17 residues. As DNA, the CDR3 is TGTGCCAGCAGCTTGGGACTAGCGGGATCTGATGGAGAGACCCAGTACTTC. This gives the protein CASSLGLAGSDGETQYF. The full variable domain, rest sourced from reference TRBV5-4 and TRBJ2-5, is ETGVTQSPTHLIKTRGQQVTLRCSSQSGHNTVSWYQQALGQGPQFIFQYYREEENGRGNFPPRFSGLQFPNYSSELNVNALELDDSALYLCASSLGLAGSDGETQYFGPGTRLLVL.

This sequence joins TRBV7-8 and TRBJ1-1; maybe TRBD1 (5 bases). This CDR3 region has 13 residues. CDR1 and CDR2 from the germline V gene are SGHVS and FQNEAQ. V was cut by 2 bases and J by 4 bases, with 8 bases left in between. Written as DNA, the CDR3 is TGTGCCAGCAGCTTACACGGGGGCACTGAAGCTTTCTTT. Its protein is CASSLHGGTEAFF.

J is TRBJ1-3 and V is TRBV5-1; D may be TRBD1 (5 bases). Germline lookup yields CDR1 SGHRS and CDR2 YFSETQ. V was cut by 0 bases and J by 1 base, with 11 bases left in between. This CDR3 region has 16 residues. CDR3 sequence reads: CASSLGRTGSGNTIYF. Here the CDR3 DNA reads TGCGCCAGCAGCTTGGGTCGAACAGGTTCTGGAAACACCATATATTTT.

The V call is TRBV27, the J call TRBJ2-1, with 9 bases that match TRBD2. CDR3 size: 17 residues. J lost 4 bases, V lost 2 bases, and 9 bases had no gene match. The V gene's germline CDR1 is MNHEY and CDR2 SMNVEV (reference sequence). The CDR3 bases are TGTGCCAGCAGTTTAACAAAAGGACTAGCGCGATACAATGAGCAGTTCTTC. Protein sequence: CASSLTKGLARYNEQFF.

This chain joins TRBV5-4 and TRBJ2-1; TRBD2 matches at 8 bases. Germline V gives CDR1 SGHNT, CDR2 YYREEE (reference sequence). The CDR3 sequence is 14 residues long. The V gene end was trimmed by 3 bases and the J gene end by 2 bases; junction bases not matched to a gene: 1. CDR3: CASSSGGPYNEQFF. In DNA form, the CDR3 reads TGTGCCAGCAGCTCGGGAGGGCCCTACAATGAGCAGTTCTTC.